The entry that follows covers one T cell receptor beta chain sequence. The data are from a study of blood T cells in healthy people across ages. Across the whole study: About one barcoded TCR beta cDNA was captured per two T cells.

The authors ran a second PCR of roughly 6 to 12 cycles using a sample-barcoded 5' primer and a J-beta primer mix. From the 5' RACE reads, TCRdb called clonotypes with MiXCR, one entry per CDR3 protein. The sample lists around 1,000,000 distinct CDR3 sequences, 25% occurring once. At least 5.5 micrograms of total RNA were extracted per sample. The CDR3 extends over 15 amino acids. Germline CDR1 reads SEHNR; CDR2 reads FQNEAQ (reference sequence). This sample also belongs to another study, concerning T cells of mothers and their children. That work contributes: Compared with unrelated pairs, related mother-child pairs had slightly higher, non-significant overlap.

The sequencing sample was made of blood. The receptor comes from a girl aged 2 to 9 in good health. The chain combines TRBV7-9 with TRBJ2-5; tentatively, D is TRBD2 (6 bases). The J call could be wrong; TRBJ2-7 is a better fit for the DNA end. The CDR3 DNA reads TGTGCCAGCAGCTCCCCCCGGGATCGCGGGGACGAGCAGTACTTC. Translation gives CASSSPRDRGDEQYF.